What follows are 2 T cell receptor beta chains derived from one specimen sequenced in a study of identifying expanded T cells in peripheral blood. Some clones are missing from TCRdb's copy, which holds only in-frame ones; the method was immunoSEQ multiplex PCR. The table shows 75,000 to 90,000 clones, with around nine tenths occurring only once. The sample taken for sequencing was blood. The receptors here all came from a person between 18 and 69 years old in good health.

The chain uses TRBV5-1 and TRBJ2-3; D not resolved. Germline CDR1 and CDR2: SGHRS and YFSETQ. Trimming cost V 4 bases and J 5 bases, with 5 bases left between them. The CDR3 covers 11 residues. The CDR3 sequence is CASSQKDTQYF. The DNA of the CDR3 is TGCGCCAGCAGCCAAAAAGATACGCAGTATTTT.

The V and J genes are TRBV11-1 and TRBJ2-2; D call uncertain. The CDR3 sequence is 14 residues long. Per the germline V gene, CDR1 is SGHAT and CDR2 is FQDESV (reference sequence). Trimming stripped 2 bases from V and 4 bases from J, with 8 bases between. This CDR3 reads CASSLSTFTGELFF. The CDR3 DNA sequence: TGTGCCAGCAGCTTAAGTACTTTCACCGGGGAGCTGTTTTTT.